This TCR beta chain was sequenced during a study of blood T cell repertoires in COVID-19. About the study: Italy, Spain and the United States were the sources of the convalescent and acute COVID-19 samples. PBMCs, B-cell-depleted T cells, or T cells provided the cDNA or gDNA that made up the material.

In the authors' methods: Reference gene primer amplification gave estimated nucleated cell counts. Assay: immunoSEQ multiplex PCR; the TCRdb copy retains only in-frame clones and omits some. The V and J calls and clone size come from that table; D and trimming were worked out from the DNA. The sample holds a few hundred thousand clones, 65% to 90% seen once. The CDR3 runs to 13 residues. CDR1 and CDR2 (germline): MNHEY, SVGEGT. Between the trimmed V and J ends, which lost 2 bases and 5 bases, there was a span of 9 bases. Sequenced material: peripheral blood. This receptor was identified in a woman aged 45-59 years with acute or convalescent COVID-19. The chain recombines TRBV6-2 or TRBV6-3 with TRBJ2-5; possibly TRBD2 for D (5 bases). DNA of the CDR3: TGTGCCAGCAGTTACGGGGTAGCGGAGACCCAGTACTTC. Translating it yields CASSYGVAETQYF.